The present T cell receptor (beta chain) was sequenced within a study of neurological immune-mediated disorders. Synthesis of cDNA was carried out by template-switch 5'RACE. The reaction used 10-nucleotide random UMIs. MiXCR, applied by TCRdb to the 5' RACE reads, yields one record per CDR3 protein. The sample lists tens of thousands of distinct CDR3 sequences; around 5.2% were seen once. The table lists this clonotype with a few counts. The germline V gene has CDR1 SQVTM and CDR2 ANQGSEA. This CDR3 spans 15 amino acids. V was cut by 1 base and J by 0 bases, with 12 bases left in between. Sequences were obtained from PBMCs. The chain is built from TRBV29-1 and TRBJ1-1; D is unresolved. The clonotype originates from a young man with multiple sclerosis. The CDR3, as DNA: TGCAGCGTTGAAGGGGGATGGGCACTGAACACTGAAGCTTTCTTT. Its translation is CSVEGGWALNTEAFF.